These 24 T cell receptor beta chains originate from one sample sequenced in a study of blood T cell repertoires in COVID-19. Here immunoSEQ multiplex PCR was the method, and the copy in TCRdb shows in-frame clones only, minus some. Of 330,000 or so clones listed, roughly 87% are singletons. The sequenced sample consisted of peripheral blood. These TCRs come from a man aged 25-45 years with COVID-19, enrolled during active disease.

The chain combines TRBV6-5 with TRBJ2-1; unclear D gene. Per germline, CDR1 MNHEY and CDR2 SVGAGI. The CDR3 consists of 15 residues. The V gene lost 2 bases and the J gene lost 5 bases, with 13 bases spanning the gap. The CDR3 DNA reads TGTGCCAGCAGTTACGATACGGGTTCCAACAATGAGCAGTTCTTC. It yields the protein CASSYDTGSNNEQFF.

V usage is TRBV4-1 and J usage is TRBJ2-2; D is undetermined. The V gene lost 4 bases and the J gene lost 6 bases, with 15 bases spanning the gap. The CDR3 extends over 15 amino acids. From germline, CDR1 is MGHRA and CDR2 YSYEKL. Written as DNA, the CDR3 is TGCGCCAGCAGCCGTACAATTCTTGAGGCCGGGGAGCTGTTTTTT. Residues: CASSRTILEAGELFF.

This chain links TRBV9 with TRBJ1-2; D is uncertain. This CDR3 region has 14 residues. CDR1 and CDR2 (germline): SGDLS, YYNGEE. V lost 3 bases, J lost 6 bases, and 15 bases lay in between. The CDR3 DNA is TGTGCCAGCAGCGAGACGGGTTCGCCCGATGGCTACACCTTC. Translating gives CASSETGSPDGYTF. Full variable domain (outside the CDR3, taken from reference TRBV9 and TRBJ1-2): DSGVTQTPKHLITATGQRVTLRCSPRSGDLSVYWYQQSLDQGLQFLIQYYNGEERAKGNILERFSAQQFPDLHSELNLSSLELGDSALYFCASSETGSPDGYTFGSGTRLTVV.

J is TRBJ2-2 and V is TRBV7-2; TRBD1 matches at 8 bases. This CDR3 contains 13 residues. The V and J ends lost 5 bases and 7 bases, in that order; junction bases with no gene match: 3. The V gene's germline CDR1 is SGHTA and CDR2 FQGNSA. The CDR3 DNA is TGTGCCAGCAGCCCGACAGGGGTCGGGGAGCTGTTTTTT. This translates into CASSPTGVGELFF.

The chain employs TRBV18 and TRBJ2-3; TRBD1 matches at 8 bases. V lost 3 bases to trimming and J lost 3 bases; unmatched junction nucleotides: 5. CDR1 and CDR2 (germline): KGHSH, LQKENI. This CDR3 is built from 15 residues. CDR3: CASSPIGQGTDTQYF. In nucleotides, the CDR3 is TGTGCCAGCTCACCTATCGGACAGGGAACAGATACGCAGTATTTT.

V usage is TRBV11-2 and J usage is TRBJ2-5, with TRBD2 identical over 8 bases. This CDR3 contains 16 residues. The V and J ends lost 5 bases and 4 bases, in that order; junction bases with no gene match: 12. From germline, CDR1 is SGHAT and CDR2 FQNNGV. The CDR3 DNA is TGTGCCAGCAGCCCCGGACTAGCAGCTAAGGTAGAGACCCAGTACTTC. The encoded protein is CASSPGLAAKVETQYF.

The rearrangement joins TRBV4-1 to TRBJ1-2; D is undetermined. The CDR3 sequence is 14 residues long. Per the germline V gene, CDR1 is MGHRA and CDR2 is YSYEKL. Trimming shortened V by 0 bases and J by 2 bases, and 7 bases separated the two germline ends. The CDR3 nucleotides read TGCGCCAGCAGCCAAGATGGGCGAAACTATGGCTACACCTTC. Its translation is CASSQDGRNYGYTF.

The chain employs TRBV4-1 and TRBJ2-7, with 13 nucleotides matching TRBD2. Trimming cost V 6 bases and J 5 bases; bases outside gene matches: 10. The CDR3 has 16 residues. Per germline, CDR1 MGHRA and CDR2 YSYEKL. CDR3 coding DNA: TGCGCCAGCAGTCGGACTAGCGGGAGTTTTTTTGACGAGCAGTACTTC. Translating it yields CASSRTSGSFFDEQYF.

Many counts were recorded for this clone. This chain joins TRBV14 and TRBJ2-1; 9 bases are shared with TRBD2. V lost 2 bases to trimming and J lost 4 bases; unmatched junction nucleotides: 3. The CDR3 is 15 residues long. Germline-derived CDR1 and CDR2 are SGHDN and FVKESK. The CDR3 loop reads CASSQRLAGYNEQFF. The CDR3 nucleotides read TGTGCCAGCAGCCAAAGGCTAGCGGGGTACAATGAGCAGTTCTTC.

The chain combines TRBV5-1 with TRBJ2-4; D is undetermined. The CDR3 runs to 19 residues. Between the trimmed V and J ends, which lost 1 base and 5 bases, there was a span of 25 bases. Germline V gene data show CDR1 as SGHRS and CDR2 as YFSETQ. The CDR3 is CASSLLPGQLTHNENIQYF. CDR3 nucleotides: TGCGCCAGCAGCTTGCTTCCAGGCCAGTTGACCCACAATGAAAACATTCAGTACTTC.

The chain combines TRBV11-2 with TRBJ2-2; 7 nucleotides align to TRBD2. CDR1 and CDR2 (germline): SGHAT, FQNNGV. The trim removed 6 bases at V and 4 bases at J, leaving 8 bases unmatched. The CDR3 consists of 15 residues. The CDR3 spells CASRVGRSSTGELFF. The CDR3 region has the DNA TGTGCCAGCAGGGTCGGGAGGTCGAGCACCGGGGAGCTGTTTTTT.

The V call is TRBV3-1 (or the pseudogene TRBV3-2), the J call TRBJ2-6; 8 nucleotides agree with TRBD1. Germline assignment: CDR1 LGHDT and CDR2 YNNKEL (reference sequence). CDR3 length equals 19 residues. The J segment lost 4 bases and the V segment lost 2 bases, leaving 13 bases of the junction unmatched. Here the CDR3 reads CASSQPRTGLGEGANVLTF. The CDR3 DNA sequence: TGTGCCAGCAGCCAACCAAGGACAGGGCTGGGAGAGGGGGCCAACGTCCTGACTTTC.

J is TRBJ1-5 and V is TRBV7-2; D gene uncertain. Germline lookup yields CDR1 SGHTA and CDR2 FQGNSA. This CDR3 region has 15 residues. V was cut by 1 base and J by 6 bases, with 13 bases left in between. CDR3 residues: CASSLVEGFGQPQHF. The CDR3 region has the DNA TGTGCCAGCAGCTTAGTAGAGGGTTTCGGTCAGCCCCAGCATTTT.

Here the CDR3 reads CATSDGFLGQGQETQYF. The DNA for the CDR3 is TGTGCCACCAGTGATGGTTTCCTGGGACAGGGCCAAGAGACCCAGTACTTC. The V and J genes are TRBV24-1 and TRBJ2-5; 9 nucleotides match TRBD1. Per germline, CDR1 KGHDR and CDR2 SFDVKD. V shed 3 bases and J 1 base; nucleotides not matched to a gene: 8. The CDR3 totals 17 residues.

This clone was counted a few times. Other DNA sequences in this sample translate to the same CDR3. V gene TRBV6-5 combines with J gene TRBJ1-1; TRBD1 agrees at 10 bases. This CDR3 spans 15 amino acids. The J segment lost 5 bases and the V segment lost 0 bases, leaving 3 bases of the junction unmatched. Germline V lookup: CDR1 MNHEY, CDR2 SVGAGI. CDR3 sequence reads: CASSYSWTGGTEAFF. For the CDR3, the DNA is TGTGCCAGCAGTTACTCCTGGACAGGGGGGACTGAAGCTTTCTTT.

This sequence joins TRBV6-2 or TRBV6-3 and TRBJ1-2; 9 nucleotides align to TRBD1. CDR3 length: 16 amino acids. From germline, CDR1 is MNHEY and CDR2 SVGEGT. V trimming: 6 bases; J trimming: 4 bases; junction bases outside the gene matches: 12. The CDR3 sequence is CASSLILPGQGYGYTF. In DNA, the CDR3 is TGTGCCAGCAGCTTGATACTTCCGGGACAGGGCTATGGCTACACCTTC.

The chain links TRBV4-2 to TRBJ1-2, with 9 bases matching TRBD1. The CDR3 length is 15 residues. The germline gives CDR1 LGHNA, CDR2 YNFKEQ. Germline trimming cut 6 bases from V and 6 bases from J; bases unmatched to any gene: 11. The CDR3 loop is CASSLSAGTGNGYTF. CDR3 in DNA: TGTGCCAGCAGTCTTTCCGCCGGGACAGGGAATGGCTACACCTTC.

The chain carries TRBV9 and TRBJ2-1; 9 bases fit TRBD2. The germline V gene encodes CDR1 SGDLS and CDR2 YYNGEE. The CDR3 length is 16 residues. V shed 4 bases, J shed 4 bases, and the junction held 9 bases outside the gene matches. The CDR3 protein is CASSSQGLAGYNEQFF. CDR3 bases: TGTGCCAGCAGCTCGCAGGGTCTAGCGGGGTACAATGAGCAGTTCTTC.

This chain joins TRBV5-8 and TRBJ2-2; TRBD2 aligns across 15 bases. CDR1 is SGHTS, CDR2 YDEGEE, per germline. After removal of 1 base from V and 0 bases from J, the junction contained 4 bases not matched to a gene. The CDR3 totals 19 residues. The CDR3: CASSLSRTSGGANTGELFF. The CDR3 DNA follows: TGTGCCAGCAGCTTGTCAAGGACTAGCGGGGGGGCGAACACCGGGGAGCTGTTTTTT.

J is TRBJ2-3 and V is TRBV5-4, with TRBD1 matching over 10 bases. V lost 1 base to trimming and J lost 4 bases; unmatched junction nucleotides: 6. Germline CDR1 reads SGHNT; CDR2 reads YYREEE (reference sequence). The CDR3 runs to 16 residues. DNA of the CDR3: TGTGCCAGCAGCTTGAGAACGACAGGGGGCGCAGATACGCAGTATTTT. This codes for CASSLRTTGGADTQYF.

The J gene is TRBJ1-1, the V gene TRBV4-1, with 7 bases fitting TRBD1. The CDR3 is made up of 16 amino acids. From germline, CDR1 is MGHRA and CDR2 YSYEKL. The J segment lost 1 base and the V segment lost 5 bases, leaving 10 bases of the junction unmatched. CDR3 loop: CASSRDSLITNTEAFF. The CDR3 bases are TGCGCCAGCAGCAGGGACAGCTTAATTACGAACACTGAAGCTTTCTTT.

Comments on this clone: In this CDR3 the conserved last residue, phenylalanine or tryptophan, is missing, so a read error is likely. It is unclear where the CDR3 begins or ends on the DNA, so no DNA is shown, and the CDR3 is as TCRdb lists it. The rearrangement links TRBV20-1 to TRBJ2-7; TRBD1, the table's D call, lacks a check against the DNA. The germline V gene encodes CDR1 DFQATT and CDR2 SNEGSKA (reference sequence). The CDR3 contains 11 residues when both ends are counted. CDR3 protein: CSARDGDRGSR.

The CDR3 DNA reads as TGTGCCAGCAGCCAAGGGGACAGGGAAAATGAAAAACTGTTTTTT. Protein sequence: CASSQGDRENEKLFF. The chain combines TRBV3-1 (or the pseudogene TRBV3-2) with TRBJ1-4, with 9 positions matching TRBD1. CDR1 LGHDT and CDR2 YNNKEL come from the germline V gene (reference sequence). V lost 1 base and J lost 5; bases outside the gene matches: 2. The CDR3 sequence is 15 residues long.

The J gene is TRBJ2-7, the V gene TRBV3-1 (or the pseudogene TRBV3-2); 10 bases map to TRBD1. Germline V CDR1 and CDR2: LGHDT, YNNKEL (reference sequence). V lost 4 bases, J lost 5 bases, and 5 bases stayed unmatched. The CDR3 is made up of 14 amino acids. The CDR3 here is CASSPRTGGHEQYF. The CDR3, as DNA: TGTGCCAGCAGCCCCCGGACAGGGGGGCACGAGCAGTACTTC.